Following are 9 T cell receptor beta chains from one sample sequenced in a study of Graves' ophthalmopathy and Graves' hyperthyroidism. The authors amplified TCR beta CDR3 regions from RNA transcripts. The authors performed first-round RT-PCR with HTBI primers and then a second-round multiplex PCR. Using its own MiXCR run on the multiplex PCR reads, TCRdb lists one record per CDR3 protein. The table has over a million distinct CDR3 sequences, roughly 35% seen once. Input material: peripheral blood or thyroid tissue (not recorded which). These receptor sequences come from an adult man with Graves' hyperthyroidism.

This clonotype was observed a few times. The V gene is TRBV7-6, the J gene TRBJ1-1; D remains unclear. This CDR3 is 14 amino acids long. The germline V gene encodes CDR1 SGHVS and CDR2 FNYEAQ. The V and J ends lost 3 bases and 2 bases respectively, with 10 bases between them. The CDR3 coding sequence is TGTGCCAGCAGCTTGTGGGTCTTTAACACTGAAGCTTTCTTT. This translates into CASSLWVFNTEAFF.

This rearrangement joins TRBV7-2 to TRBJ2-7; 7 nucleotides align to TRBD2. Trimming removed 6 bases from V and 4 bases from J; junction bases left unmatched: 12. Germline-derived CDR1 and CDR2 are SGHTA and FQGNSA. This CDR3 contains 15 residues. CDR3: CASSRDYQLSYEQYF. In DNA form, the CDR3 reads TGTGCCAGCAGTCGGGACTATCAACTTTCTTACGAGCAGTACTTC.

This chain links TRBV7-9 with TRBJ1-1; no clear D. Germline V gives CDR1 SEHNR, CDR2 FQNEAQ (reference sequence). V lost 1 base and J 1 base, leaving 13 bases between the germline ends. The CDR3 loop spans 16 amino acids. CDR3 residues: CASSLVQRERNTEAFF. DNA of the CDR3: TGTGCCAGCAGCTTAGTTCAAAGAGAAAGGAACACTGAAGCTTTCTTT. Drawing the rest from reference TRBV7-9 and TRBJ1-1, the complete variable domain is DTGVSQNPRHKITKRGQNVTFRCDPISEHNRLYWYRQTLGQGPEFLTYFQNEAQLEKSRLLSDRFSAERPKGSFSTLEIQRTEQGDSAMYLCASSLVQRERNTEAFFGQGTRLTVV.

The rearrangement joins TRBV5-1 to TRBJ2-3; D might be TRBD2 (5 bases). Germline V CDR1 and CDR2: SGHRS, YFSETQ. The CDR3 runs to 16 residues. V dropped 0 bases and J dropped 0 bases, with 11 bases sitting between them. In DNA, the CDR3 is TGCGCCAGCAGCTTGGTGGGAGACAAAAGCACAGATACGCAGTATTTT. Amino acids: CASSLVGDKSTDTQYF.

In its sample, this clonotype was seen a few times. The chain has TRBV12-3 or TRBV12-4 and TRBJ1-1; D might be TRBD1 (5 bases). V shed 5 bases and J shed 6 bases, with 16 bases lying between them. The CDR3 is 14 residues long. The CDR3 DNA sequence: TGTGCCAGCAGTCCCACTGTGGGGGAACCTGAAGCTTTCTTT. Translating gives CASSPTVGEPEAFF.

This clonotype was seen repeatedly, ten times or more. The CDR3 DNA is TGTGCCAGCAGGGCCTCACAGCTCCCGCCGCGGGGCTACACCTTC. This sequence encodes CASRASQLPPRGYTF. The chain joins TRBV2 to TRBJ1-2; no clear D gene. This CDR3 region has 15 residues. CDR1 is SNHLY and CDR2 is FYNNEI in the germline V gene. V was pared by 6 bases and J by 8 bases, with 22 bases between.

This clonotype has at least ten counts. The chain couples TRBV4-1 to TRBJ2-7, with 7 bases identical to TRBD2. Germline trimming cut 0 bases from V and 4 bases from J; bases unmatched to any gene: 3. Germline V gives CDR1 MGHRA, CDR2 YSYEKL. This CDR3 region has 14 residues. The CDR3 DNA sequence: TGCGCCAGCAGCCAAGAGGGGACTACTTACGAGCAGTACTTC. Translated: CASSQEGTTYEQYF.

The rearrangement links TRBV6-5 to TRBJ1-2; D is ambiguous. The CDR3 is 12 residues long. CDR1 MNHEY and CDR2 SVGAGI come from the germline V gene. V lost 6 bases to trimming and J lost 8 bases, with 13 bases between them. CDR3 DNA: TGTGCCAGCAGGCAAGGGTGGTACGGCTACACCTTC. Translation: CASRQGWYGYTF.

This clonotype has at least ten counts. The chain links TRBV7-9 to TRBJ2-5; D possibly corresponds to TRBD2 (5 bases). CDR3 length equals 13 residues. Germline CDR1 reads SEHNR; CDR2 reads FQNEAQ (reference sequence). V lost 8 bases and J 4 bases, leaving 14 bases between the germline ends. Here the CDR3 reads CASRPEEGETQYF. Here the CDR3 DNA reads TGTGCCAGCCGACCCGAAGAGGGAGAGACCCAGTACTTC.